This T cell receptor (beta chain) was documented in a study of radiation and T cells in renal cell carcinoma. The germline gives CDR1 SGHTA, CDR2 FQGNSA. V was cut by 7 bases and J by 5 bases, with 20 bases left in between. This CDR3 is 15 amino acids long. Time point indicated: blood 2 weeks post-SBRT. Treatment: 15 Gy SBRT to primary tumor, nephrectomy 4 weeks later. Radiation-treated patients gave blood at baseline, week 2 and week 4. The patient's renal cell carcinoma had clear cell pathology. Regarding this clone: The antigen is not known.

TCRdb keeps only in-frame clones here, not all; method: immunoSEQ multiplex PCR. The repertoire holds roughly 60,000 clones, with around 81% as singletons. Study-wide findings and caveats: Baseline intratumoral clonotype presence is unknown without pretreatment biopsies. In blood, top tumor clones expanded by 2 weeks, shrinking by 4.

The chain employs TRBV7-2 and TRBJ2-5, with a tentative D call TRBD2 (5 bases). The sample was blood, taken from a patient whose treatment included radiotherapy and nephrectomy. This sequence originates from a man aged 55-75 years with renal cell carcinoma. CDR3 protein: CASTARSWEWETQYF. In DNA form, the CDR3 reads TGTGCCAGCACCGCACGGAGTTGGGAGTGGGAGACCCAGTACTTC.